The 24 T cell receptor beta chains listed next were all sequenced from one sample in a study of blood T cell repertoires in COVID-19. Only in-frame clones appear in the TCRdb table, and some are missing; sequencing was by immunoSEQ multiplex PCR. Here the sample spans under 350,000 clones, 80% to 90% being singletons. Sequencing was carried out using PBMCs or T cells enriched from blood (not recorded which). The receptors stem from a man aged 25 to 45 who had recovered from COVID-19.

This clone was detected only once. The chain links TRBV30 to TRBJ1-6; perhaps TRBD1 as D (5 bases). V shed 0 bases and J shed 8 bases, with 20 bases lying between them. Germline CDR1 reads GTSNPN; CDR2 reads SVGIG (reference sequence). The CDR3 is 17 residues long. CDR3 nucleotides: TGTGCCTGGAGTGTATGGGGGGACGGCGTCTTCTATTCACCCCTCCACTTT. Its protein is CAWSVWGDGVFYSPLHF.

This clone was found once. The chain employs TRBV29-1 and TRBJ1-3; D possibly corresponds to TRBD1 (5 bases). The CDR3 has 14 amino acids. Germline V gene lookup returns CDR1 SQVTM and CDR2 ANQGSEA. Trimming cost V 7 bases and J 0 bases, with 13 bases left between them. CDR3 sequence (DNA): TGCAGCGCGACAGCTGTGCTCTCTGGAAACACCATATATTTT. Its translation is CSATAVLSGNTIYF.

The chain couples TRBV6-5 to TRBJ1-2, with D unresolved. V was cut by 4 bases and J by 4 bases, with 4 bases left in between. CDR3 length equals 11 residues. The germline gives CDR1 MNHEY, CDR2 SVGAGI. The CDR3 DNA is TGTGCCAGCAGTTCGGGCTATGGCTACACCTTC. Translated, it gives CASSSGYGYTF.

V and J are TRBV5-1 and TRBJ1-1; D is unresolved. The ends were cut back, 0 bases at V and 6 bases at J, with 12 bases in the middle. Germline-derived CDR1 and CDR2 are SGHRS and YFSETQ. The CDR3 is made up of 14 amino acids. In DNA, the CDR3 is TGCGCCAGCAGCTTGGACGTGGGGAGCGCTGAAGCTTTCTTT. As protein: CASSLDVGSAEAFF.

CDR3: CASSLGGGYGYTF. In DNA, the CDR3 is TGTGCCAGCAGCTTAGGGGGAGGGTACGGCTACACCTTC. The chain combines TRBV7-9 with TRBJ1-2; no definite D call. Trimming removed 1 base from V and 8 bases from J, with 11 bases in between. Germline V gene data show CDR1 as SEHNR and CDR2 as FQNEAQ (reference sequence). This CDR3 region has 13 residues.

The chain carries TRBV7-6 and TRBJ1-5, with TRBD1 matching 10 bases. CDR1 and CDR2 from the germline V gene are SGHVS and FNYEAQ. V trimming: 5 bases; J trimming: 0 bases; junction bases outside the gene matches: 10. The CDR3 is 18 residues long. The CDR3 is CASSPGQGWGYSNQPQHF. Written as DNA, the CDR3 is TGTGCCAGCAGCCCGGGACAGGGGTGGGGATATAGCAATCAGCCCCAGCATTTT.

The genes are TRBV6-5 and TRBJ1-6, with TRBD1 as a possible D gene (6 bases). CDR1 MNHEY and CDR2 SVGAGI come from the germline V gene. The CDR3 spans 15 residues. With 2 bases removed from V and 7 bases from J, the gap between germline ends came to 12 bases. CDR3 sequence: CASSYEAGVNSPLHF. Written as DNA, the CDR3 is TGTGCCAGCAGTTACGAGGCAGGGGTCAATTCACCCCTCCACTTT.

V is TRBV30 and J is TRBJ1-2, with a possible D match to TRBD1 (6 bases). The CDR3 has 14 amino acids. Germline V CDR1 and CDR2: GTSNPN, SVGIG (reference sequence). V dropped 8 bases and J dropped 4 bases, with 20 bases sitting between them. The CDR3: CALLGTTGFYGYTF. DNA of the CDR3: TGTGCCCTATTGGGGACAACCGGATTCTATGGCTACACCTTC. The complete variable domain, with remaining parts taken from reference TRBV30 and TRBJ1-2, reads SQTIHQWPATLVQPVGSPLSLECTVEGTSNPNLYWYRQAAGRGLQLLFYSVGIGQISSEVPQNLSASRPQDRQFILSSKKLLLSDSGFYLCALLGTTGFYGYTFGSGTRLTVV.

The CDR3: CASARTGRAKNIQYF. Here the CDR3 DNA reads TGTGCCAGTGCTCGGACAGGGAGAGCCAAAAACATTCAGTACTTC. The chain has TRBV27 and TRBJ2-4; TRBD1 matches at 8 bases. CDR3 length: 15 residues. CDR1 is MNHEY and CDR2 is SMNVEV in the germline V gene (reference sequence). The V and J ends lost 9 bases and 0 bases, in that order; junction bases with no gene match: 7.

The CDR3 DNA reads TGTGCCAGCCACCGCCGAGACAGCTCCTATGGCTACACCTTC. Translating gives CASHRRDSSYGYTF. The chain employs TRBV2 and TRBJ1-2; a weak D match, TRBD1 (5 bases). The CDR3 length is 14 residues. Germline loops: CDR1 SNHLY, CDR2 FYNNEI. V lost 8 bases, J lost 4 bases, and 17 bases lay in between.

V and J are TRBV11-2 and TRBJ1-2, with a tentative D call TRBD1 (6 bases). Germline V gene lookup returns CDR1 SGHAT and CDR2 FQNNGV. This CDR3 contains 16 residues. Trimming left V 5 bases short and J 4 bases short, with 20 bases between. The CDR3 protein is CASSPGLAGQLYGYTF. CDR3 in DNA: TGTGCCAGCAGCCCCGGTTTAGCAGGACAGCTCTATGGCTACACCTTC.

V is TRBV7-2 and J is TRBJ1-2; the match to TRBD1 covers 10 bases. V lost 5 bases and J lost 5; bases outside the gene matches: 14. Germline V gene lookup returns CDR1 SGHTA and CDR2 FQGNSA. The CDR3 covers 17 residues. The CDR3 loop is CASSEGPGTGDLYGYTF. For the CDR3, the DNA is TGTGCCAGCAGCGAGGGACCCGGGACAGGGGATCTTTATGGCTACACCTTC.

This clone was seen only a few times. The chain joins TRBV11-2 to TRBJ2-7; tentative D call: TRBD2 (6 bases). CDR3 length: 16 residues. CDR1 and CDR2 (germline): SGHAT, FQNNGV. Trimming removed 5 bases at V and 5 bases at J, with 22 bases between. The CDR3 coding sequence is TGTGCCAGCAGCCCCTACCGGGAGCTCCCGTCCCACGAGCAGTACTTC. This codes for CASSPYRELPSHEQYF.

The chain is built from TRBV7-2 and TRBJ2-7; 9 bases are a match to TRBD2. With 6 bases clipped from V and 1 base from J, the junction kept 4 bases outside the gene matches. This CDR3 region has 14 residues. The germline CDR1 and CDR2 sequences are SGHTA and FQGNSA. Here the CDR3 reads CASSFLAGSYEQYF. CDR3 DNA sequence: TGTGCCAGCAGTTTCCTAGCGGGGTCCTACGAGCAGTACTTC.

This clone has more than one count but fewer than ten. This chain links TRBV19 with TRBJ2-6, with TRBD1 matching over 10 bases. Germline CDR1 is LNHDA and CDR2 is SQIVND (reference sequence). The CDR3 covers 15 residues. After removal of 8 bases from V and 3 bases from J, the junction contained 4 bases not matched to a gene. The chain's CDR3 is CASRQGAYGANVLTF. Written as DNA, the CDR3 is TGTGCCAGTCGACAGGGGGCCTATGGGGCCAACGTCCTGACTTTC.

The genes are TRBV2 and TRBJ2-3, with D hard to call. CDR3 length equals 13 residues. Per the germline V gene, CDR1 is SNHLY and CDR2 is FYNNEI. Trimming took off 4 bases at V and 2 bases at J, with 7 bases between the two ends. Here the CDR3 reads CASSVPNTDTQYF. In DNA form, the CDR3 reads TGTGCCAGCAGTGTTCCCAACACAGATACGCAGTATTTT.

This clone was picked up a small number of times. The CDR3 DNA reads TGCGCCAGCAGCCAAGAATACACAGATACGCAGTATTTT. Amino acid sequence: CASSQEYTDTQYF. This chain joins TRBV4-1 and TRBJ2-3; D is unresolved. Trimming stripped 0 bases from V and 2 bases from J, with 3 bases between. CDR3 length: 13 amino acids. Germline V gives CDR1 MGHRA, CDR2 YSYEKL.

This clone is a singleton in its sample. The rearrangement uses TRBV28 and TRBJ1-5; 8 nucleotides line up with TRBD1. The V gene end was trimmed by 5 bases and the J gene end by 0 bases; junction bases not matched to a gene: 12. Per germline, CDR1 MDHEN and CDR2 SYDVKM. The CDR3 length is 18 residues. The CDR3 region is CASSLSGQENYSNQPQHF. The CDR3 DNA is TGTGCCAGCAGTCTGTCGGGACAGGAGAACTATAGCAATCAGCCCCAGCATTTT.

This clone was counted between two and nine times. The chain is built from TRBV19 and TRBJ1-2; 7 positions match TRBD1. Germline CDR1 and CDR2: LNHDA and SQIVND (reference sequence). This CDR3 has 16 residues. V lost 4 bases to trimming and J lost 4 bases; unmatched junction nucleotides: 12. CDR3 loop: CASSTTTGRRGYGYTF. CDR3 in DNA: TGTGCCAGTAGTACGACGACAGGGAGAAGGGGCTATGGCTACACCTTC.

The CDR3 coding sequence is TGTGCCAGCAGTGGACAGGGTAATGAAAAACTGTTTTTT. Encoded protein: CASSGQGNEKLFF. The chain couples TRBV25-1 to TRBJ1-4; 7 positions match TRBD1. The CDR3 contains 13 residues. CDR1 and CDR2 (germline): MGHDK, SYGVNS. V shed 4 bases and J 4 bases; nucleotides not matched to a gene: 0.

This chain uses TRBV2 with TRBJ2-7; D possibly corresponds to TRBD1 (6 bases). Germline CDR1 reads SNHLY; CDR2 reads FYNNEI. Trimming left V 3 bases short and J 2 bases short, with 11 bases between. This CDR3 has 14 amino acids. This CDR3 is CASSEADRTYEQYF. In nucleotides, the CDR3 is TGTGCCAGCAGTGAGGCTGACAGGACCTACGAGCAGTACTTC.

V is TRBV5-1 and J is TRBJ1-3; D is unclear. Trimming removed 3 bases at V and 0 bases at J, with 13 bases between. The V gene's germline CDR1 is SGHRS and CDR2 YFSETQ. CDR3 length equals 16 residues. CDR3 sequence reads: CASSSDRPSSGNTIYF. The CDR3 nucleotides are TGCGCCAGCAGCTCCGATCGCCCGAGCTCTGGAAACACCATATATTTT.

V is TRBV12-5 and J is TRBJ2-3; 14 bases align to TRBD2. Germline V gives CDR1 LGHNT, CDR2 FRNRAP. This CDR3 comprises 16 residues. The V segment lost 5 bases and the J segment 1 base; nucleotides outside the gene matches: 2. In DNA, the CDR3 is TGTGCTAGTGGTCCGGGACTAGCGGGGGGCACAGATACGCAGTATTTT. Protein product: CASGPGLAGGTDTQYF.

The V gene is TRBV5-1, the J gene TRBJ2-2; 7 bases align to TRBD1. This CDR3 contains 14 residues. CDR1 and CDR2 from the germline V gene are SGHRS and YFSETQ. The V and J ends lost 4 bases and 5 bases, in that order; junction bases with no gene match: 5. The CDR3 region is CASSTGQVTGELFF. The CDR3 bases are TGCGCCAGCAGCACAGGACAGGTGACCGGGGAGCTGTTTTTT.